The 19 T cell receptor beta chains given below trace back to one sample, sequenced in a study of blood T cells in healthy people across ages. The use of a sample-barcoded 5' primer and a J-beta primer mix characterized a second PCR of 7 to 11 cycles. TCRdb re-called the 5' RACE reads with MiXCR, one entry per CDR3 protein. The repertoire has 1.5 million to 2 million distinct CDR3 sequences, around half of them found once; the top ten carry over 2%. Specimen: blood. The receptors stem from a woman aged 40 to 50 in good health.

The chain uses TRBV6-2 or TRBV6-3 and TRBJ1-2, with D possibly being TRBD1 (5 bases). V lost 2 bases and J lost 8, with 12 bases in between. From germline, CDR1 is MNHEY and CDR2 SVGEGT. The CDR3 loop spans 13 amino acids. The CDR3 protein is CASSYQGKSGYTF. The DNA for the CDR3 is TGTGCCAGCAGTTACCAGGGAAAGTCGGGCTACACCTTC.

This clonotype was recorded a few times. This chain connects TRBV20-1 to TRBJ2-1; D uncertain. Between the trimmed V and J ends, which lost 2 bases and 12 bases, there was a span of 17 bases. Germline V lookup: CDR1 DFQATT, CDR2 SNEGSKA (reference sequence). The CDR3 spans 13 residues. The chain's CDR3 is CSARQNRATGQFF. The CDR3 DNA is TGCAGTGCTAGACAAAATCGGGCTACGGGGCAGTTCTTC.

This chain joins TRBV29-1 and TRBJ1-1; possibly TRBD1 for D (5 bases). The CDR3 has 14 residues. The germline V gene encodes CDR1 SQVTM and CDR2 ANQGSEA. V lost 6 bases, J lost 0 bases, and 14 bases lay in between. CDR3 sequence: CSVIPGGVNTEAFF. The DNA for the CDR3 is TGCAGCGTAATTCCCGGGGGAGTGAACACTGAAGCTTTCTTT.

The CDR3 region is CASIIADRGANVLTF. DNA for the CDR3: TGTGCCAGTATTATCGCGGACAGGGGGGCCAACGTCCTGACTTTC. The V and J genes are TRBV6-6 and TRBJ2-6, with 7 bases lining up with TRBD1. V lost 9 bases and J lost 4; bases outside the gene matches: 9. The CDR3 consists of 15 residues. The germline V gene has CDR1 MNHNY and CDR2 SVGAGI (reference sequence).

The chain employs TRBV6-5 and TRBJ2-5; D possibly uses TRBD1 or TRBD2 (5 bases each). The V gene lost 5 bases and the J gene lost 2 bases, with 18 bases spanning the gap. This CDR3 contains 16 residues. Per germline, CDR1 MNHEY and CDR2 SVGAGI. The CDR3 DNA sequence: TGTGCCAGCAGTCCTAACCGGGGCGGGCCTCAAGAGACCCAGTACTTC. Protein: CASSPNRGGPQETQYF.

The rearrangement links TRBV2 to TRBJ2-1, with D perhaps TRBD1 (5 bases). Trimming took off 2 bases at V and 4 bases at J, with 12 bases between the two ends. CDR3 length: 15 residues. Germline CDR1 reads SNHLY; CDR2 reads FYNNEI. The CDR3 bases are TGTGCCAGCAGTGAAATTTTAGGGGATTACAATGAGCAGTTCTTC. Translated, it gives CASSEILGDYNEQFF.

This sequence joins TRBV4-2 and TRBJ2-1; 10 bases map to TRBD2. V gave up 1 base and J gave up 4 bases; unmatched junction bases: 10. CDR3 length: 18 residues. CDR1 is LGHNA, CDR2 YNFKEQ, per germline. CDR3 in DNA: TGTGCCAGCAGCCAAGGGAGACCGGGACTAGCGTTATACAATGAGCAGTTCTTC. This codes for CASSQGRPGLALYNEQFF.

V usage is TRBV6-5 and J usage is TRBJ2-1; 7 bases are a match to TRBD2. Germline loops: CDR1 MNHEY, CDR2 SVGAGI. CDR3 length: 15 amino acids. The V and J ends lost 6 bases and 4 bases, in that order; junction bases with no gene match: 9. The CDR3 loop reads CASSVLAVGYNEQFF. For the CDR3, the DNA is TGTGCCAGCAGCGTCCTAGCGGTTGGATACAATGAGCAGTTCTTC.

The rearrangement uses TRBV10-3 and TRBJ2-5; D may be TRBD1 (6 bases). CDR1 is ENHRY and CDR2 is SYGVKD in the germline V gene. The CDR3 spans 14 residues. V dropped 11 bases and J dropped 1 base, with 17 bases sitting between them. The CDR3 DNA is TGTGCCTCCAGGGCAGGGGACGGCCAAGAGACCCAGTACTTC. This codes for CASRAGDGQETQYF.

The rearrangement uses TRBV6-6 and TRBJ2-5; no definite D call. Germline CDR1 and CDR2: MNHNY and SVGAGI (reference sequence). CDR3 length: 14 amino acids. V dropped 2 bases and J dropped 2 bases, with 9 bases sitting between them. The CDR3 loop reads CASSYAQPQETQYF. CDR3 coding DNA: TGTGCCAGCAGTTACGCACAGCCACAAGAGACCCAGTACTTC.

This clonotype has more than one count but fewer than ten. The CDR3 sequence is CASSYSEGTDTQYF. CDR3 nucleotides: TGTGCCAGCAGTTACTCCGAGGGGACAGATACGCAGTATTTT. This sequence joins TRBV6-5 and TRBJ2-3; D tentatively reads TRBD1 or TRBD2 (5 bases each). Trimming removed 0 bases at V and 3 bases at J, with 7 bases between. The V gene's germline CDR1 is MNHEY and CDR2 SVGAGI. CDR3 size: 14 residues.

This clonotype was detected a few times. The chain uses TRBV9 and TRBJ2-7, with a tentative D call TRBD2 (5 bases). Per the germline V gene, CDR1 is SGDLS and CDR2 is YYNGEE. This CDR3 region has 13 residues. Trimming removed 2 bases from V and 2 bases from J, with 8 bases in between. In nucleotides, the CDR3 is TGTGCCAGCAGCGTCCAGACTACCTACGAGCAGTACTTC. Residues: CASSVQTTYEQYF.

This chain uses TRBV28 with TRBJ2-1; D may be TRBD1 (6 bases). This CDR3 contains 17 residues. Trimming took 6 bases from V and 6 from J, leaving 24 bases between them. CDR1 and CDR2 (germline): MDHEN, SYDVKM. CDR3 loop: CASRLFTGSSAVNEQFF. The CDR3 DNA reads as TGTGCCAGCAGACTCTTCACAGGGTCCAGCGCTGTCAATGAGCAGTTCTTC.

This clonotype appeared a few times. V is TRBV5-1 and J is TRBJ1-2, with D unclear. Germline CDR1 SGHRS, CDR2 YFSETQ. The CDR3 is 14 amino acids. V shed 4 bases and J shed 3 bases, with 13 bases lying between them. CDR3 protein: CASSREGRDYGYTF. CDR3 DNA: TGCGCCAGCAGCCGCGAAGGACGGGACTATGGCTACACCTTC.

The rearrangement joins TRBV28 to TRBJ1-2; TRBD1 matches 9 bases. Germline V gene sequence: CDR1 MDHEN, CDR2 SYDVKM. The CDR3 runs to 15 residues. The ends lost 6 bases at V and 4 bases at J; junction bases unmatched: 9. The chain's CDR3 is CASRPHRGPVYGYTF. CDR3 DNA: TGTGCCAGCAGGCCTCACAGGGGGCCAGTCTATGGCTACACCTTC.

V gene TRBV20-1 combines with J gene TRBJ2-3; D is undetermined. The CDR3 has 15 amino acids. Trimming stripped 5 bases from V and 0 bases from J, with 15 bases between. CDR1 and CDR2 from the germline V gene are DFQATT and SNEGSKA (reference sequence). CDR3 DNA sequence: TGCAGTGCTCACCCAGGCTACCTTAGCACAGATACGCAGTATTTT. It translates to CSAHPGYLSTDTQYF.

The chain combines TRBV6-2 or TRBV6-3 with TRBJ1-2; D is uncertain. Trimming left V 7 bases short and J 7 bases short, with 19 bases between. This CDR3 region has 14 residues. Germline V CDR1 and CDR2: MNHEY, SVGEGT. The CDR3 coding sequence is TGTGCCAGCAAGATGACGGCGGCCGCAATTGGCTACACCTTC. It specifies CASKMTAAAIGYTF.

The chain has TRBV7-2 and TRBJ1-2; D is ambiguous. V gave up 5 bases and J gave up 4 bases, with 17 bases separating them. Germline V CDR1 and CDR2: SGHTA, FQGNSA. The CDR3 loop spans 15 amino acids. The CDR3 region is CASSDDGRYGYGYTF. CDR3 nucleotide sequence: TGTGCCAGCAGCGACGACGGACGCTATGGCTATGGCTACACCTTC. The full variable domain, its missing parts supplied by reference TRBV7-2 and TRBJ1-2, is GAGVSQSPSNKVTEKGKDVELRCDPISGHTALYWYRQSLGQGLEFLIYFQGNSAPDKSGLPSDRFSAERTGGSVSTLTIQRTQQEDSAVYLCASSDDGRYGYGYTFGSGTRLTVV.

This chain uses TRBV7-2 with TRBJ2-3; the D is unclear. CDR3 length: 16 residues. Per the germline V gene, CDR1 is SGHTA and CDR2 is FQGNSA. V was clipped by 6 bases and J by 0 bases, with 16 bases between them. The CDR3, as DNA: TGTGCCAGCAGGCCTCAAGGGCCCGTAAGCACAGATACGCAGTATTTT. Residues: CASRPQGPVSTDTQYF.